The clone carrying this T cell receptor (beta chain) was seen a handful of times. What it recognizes is unknown. This entry belongs to a study of beta chain features in type 1 diabetes. Study details: Sorted cells examined across all samples numbered 100 million to 140 million.

General study findings and limits: The question of HLA type influencing TCRB rearrangement was one that remained unresolved here. In all four CD4+ subsets, TCRB CDR3 length was significantly, moderately reduced in type 1 diabetes.

Isolated RNA was reverse transcribed in full, so expressed TCRB transcripts were sequenced. The data were produced by immunoSEQ multiplex PCR, yet TCRdb's version contains in-frame clones alone and is incomplete. The table lists some 240,000 clones, more than 15% of them singletons. One heparinised draw, averaging about 110 mL, was taken per donor. CD4+ naive, central memory, regulatory and stem cell-like memory subsets were isolated by sorting on CD45RO/CCR7/CD25/CD127/CD95/CD27. The junction had 7 bases not matched to a gene; V was cut back by 10 bases and J by 5 bases. This CDR3 spans 13 amino acids. Germline loops: CDR1 ENHRY, CDR2 SYGVKD.

The chain links TRBV10-3 to TRBJ2-1; 8 bases are shared with TRBD2. This receptor was taken from a man in his thirties or forties with type 1 diabetes. Sequenced: naive CD4+ T cells from blood. The CDR3 sequence is CANGRANDNEQFF. The CDR3 DNA reads as TGTGCCAACGGGAGGGCCAACGACAATGAGCAGTTCTTC.